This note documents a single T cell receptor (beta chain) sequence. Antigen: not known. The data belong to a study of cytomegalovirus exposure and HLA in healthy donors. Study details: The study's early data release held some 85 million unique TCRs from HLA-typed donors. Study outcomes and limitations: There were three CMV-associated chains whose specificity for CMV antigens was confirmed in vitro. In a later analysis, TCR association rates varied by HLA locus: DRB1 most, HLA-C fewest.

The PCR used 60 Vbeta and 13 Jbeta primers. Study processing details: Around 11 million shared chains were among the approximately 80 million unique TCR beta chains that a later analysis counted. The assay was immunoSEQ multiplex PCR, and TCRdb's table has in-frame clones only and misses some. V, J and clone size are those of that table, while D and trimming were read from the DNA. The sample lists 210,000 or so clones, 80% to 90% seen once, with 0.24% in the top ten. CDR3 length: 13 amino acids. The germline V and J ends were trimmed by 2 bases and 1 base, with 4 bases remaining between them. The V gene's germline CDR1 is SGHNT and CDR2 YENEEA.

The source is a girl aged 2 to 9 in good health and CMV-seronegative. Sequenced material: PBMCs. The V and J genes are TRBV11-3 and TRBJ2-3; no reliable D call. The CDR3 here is CASSLLRTDTQYF. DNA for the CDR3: TGTGCCAGCAGCTTACTACGCACAGATACGCAGTATTTT.